These T cell receptor beta chains were read from a single sample in a study of cytomegalovirus exposure and HLA in healthy donors. TCRdb's table, derived via immunoSEQ multiplex PCR, lists solely in-frame clones and lacks some. This sample has roughly 80,000 clones, with 75% to 85% found just once. The specimen sequenced was PBMCs. Receptor source: a man aged 50-60 years in good health and CMV-seropositive. CDR3s include the opening cysteine and the closing phenylalanine or tryptophan. Fields, in order: D gene, clone size, J gene, V gene, CDR3 protein, CDR3 DNA. The D gene is left open where the match is weak. Clone size appears in some rows only: once, few, many, or a class for an expanded clone.

d_gene: TRBD2
abundance: -
j_gene: TRBJ2-7
v_gene: TRBV19
CDR3aa: CASSPSGGSYEQYF
CDR3nt: TGTGCCAGTAGTCCTAGCGGGGGCTCCTACGAGCAGTACTTC

d_gene: -
abundance: few
j_gene: TRBJ1-1
v_gene: TRBV28
CDR3aa: CASKGGVTEAFF
CDR3nt: TGTGCCAGCAAGGGGGGGGTCACTGAAGCTTTCTTT

d_gene: TRBD2
abundance: -
j_gene: TRBJ2-3
v_gene: TRBV7-9
CDR3aa: CASSRGTSGTDTQYF
CDR3nt: TGTGCCAGCAGCAGAGGGACTAGTGGCACAGATACGCAGTATTTT

d_gene: TRBD2
abundance: -
j_gene: TRBJ2-5
v_gene: TRBV18
CDR3aa: CASSPPGLVPPLETQYF
CDR3nt: TGTGCCAGCTCACCACCGGGACTAGTTCCGCCGTTGGAGACCCAGTACTTC

d_gene: -
abundance: -
j_gene: TRBJ2-5
v_gene: TRBV7-9
CDR3aa: CASRLEFSAGTQYF
CDR3nt: TGTGCCAGCAGGTTAGAGTTCTCCGCGGGGACCCAGTACTTC

d_gene: TRBD2
abundance: -
j_gene: TRBJ2-1
v_gene: TRBV4-3
CDR3aa: CASSPGGRRYNEQFF
CDR3nt: TGCGCCAGCAGTCCCGGCGGGAGGCGCTACAATGAGCAGTTCTTC

d_gene: -
abundance: -
j_gene: TRBJ2-1
v_gene: TRBV2
CDR3aa: CASSASGTSYNEQFF
CDR3nt: TGTGCCAGCAGTGCCAGCGGAACCTCCTACAATGAGCAGTTCTTC

d_gene: -
abundance: -
j_gene: TRBJ1-1
v_gene: TRBV30
CDR3aa: CAWSYRGADTEAFF
CDR3nt: TGTGCCTGGAGTTACCGGGGGGCGGACACTGAAGCTTTCTTT

d_gene: -
abundance: -
j_gene: TRBJ1-1
v_gene: TRBV6-1
CDR3aa: CASTRTDTEAFF
CDR3nt: TGTGCCAGCACCAGGACAGACACTGAAGCTTTCTTT

d_gene: -
abundance: -
j_gene: TRBJ2-1
v_gene: TRBV7-7
CDR3aa: CASSLAVDNEQFF
CDR3nt: TGTGCTAGCAGCTTAGCAGTAGACAATGAGCAGTTCTTC